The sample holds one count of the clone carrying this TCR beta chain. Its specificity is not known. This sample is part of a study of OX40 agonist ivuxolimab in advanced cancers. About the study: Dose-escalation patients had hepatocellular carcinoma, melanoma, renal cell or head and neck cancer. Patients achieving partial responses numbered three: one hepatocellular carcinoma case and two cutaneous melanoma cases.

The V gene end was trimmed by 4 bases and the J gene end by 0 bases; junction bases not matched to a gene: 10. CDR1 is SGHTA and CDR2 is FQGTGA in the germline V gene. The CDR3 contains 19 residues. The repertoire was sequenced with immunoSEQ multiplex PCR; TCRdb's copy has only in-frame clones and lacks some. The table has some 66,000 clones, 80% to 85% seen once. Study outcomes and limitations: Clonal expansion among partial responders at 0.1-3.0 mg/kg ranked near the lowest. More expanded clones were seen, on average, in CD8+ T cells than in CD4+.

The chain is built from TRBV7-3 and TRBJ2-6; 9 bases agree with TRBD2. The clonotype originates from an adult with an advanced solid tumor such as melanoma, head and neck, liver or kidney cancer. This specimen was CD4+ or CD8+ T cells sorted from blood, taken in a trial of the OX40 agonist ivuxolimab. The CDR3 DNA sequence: TGTGCCAGCAGCTCCCTAGCGGGACCCGGTACCTCTGGGGCCAACGTCCTGACTTTC. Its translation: CASSSLAGPGTSGANVLTF.